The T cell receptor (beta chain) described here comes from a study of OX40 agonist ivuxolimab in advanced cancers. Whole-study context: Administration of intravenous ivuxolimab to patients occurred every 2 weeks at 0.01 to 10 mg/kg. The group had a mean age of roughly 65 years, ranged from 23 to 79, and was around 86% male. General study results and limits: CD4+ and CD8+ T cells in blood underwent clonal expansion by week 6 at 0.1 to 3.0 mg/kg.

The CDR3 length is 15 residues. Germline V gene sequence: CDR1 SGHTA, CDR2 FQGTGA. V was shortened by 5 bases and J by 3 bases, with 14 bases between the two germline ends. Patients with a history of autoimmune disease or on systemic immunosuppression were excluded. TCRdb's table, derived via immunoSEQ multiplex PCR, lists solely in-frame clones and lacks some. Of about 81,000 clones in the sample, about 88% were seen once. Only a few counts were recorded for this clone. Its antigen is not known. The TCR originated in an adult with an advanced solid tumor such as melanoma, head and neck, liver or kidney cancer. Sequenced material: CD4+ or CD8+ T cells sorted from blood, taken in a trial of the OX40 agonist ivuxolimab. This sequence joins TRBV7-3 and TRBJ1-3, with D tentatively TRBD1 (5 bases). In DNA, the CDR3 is TGTGCCAGCAGCCCGGGACCGGACTATGGAAACACCATATATTTT. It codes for CASSPGPDYGNTIYF.